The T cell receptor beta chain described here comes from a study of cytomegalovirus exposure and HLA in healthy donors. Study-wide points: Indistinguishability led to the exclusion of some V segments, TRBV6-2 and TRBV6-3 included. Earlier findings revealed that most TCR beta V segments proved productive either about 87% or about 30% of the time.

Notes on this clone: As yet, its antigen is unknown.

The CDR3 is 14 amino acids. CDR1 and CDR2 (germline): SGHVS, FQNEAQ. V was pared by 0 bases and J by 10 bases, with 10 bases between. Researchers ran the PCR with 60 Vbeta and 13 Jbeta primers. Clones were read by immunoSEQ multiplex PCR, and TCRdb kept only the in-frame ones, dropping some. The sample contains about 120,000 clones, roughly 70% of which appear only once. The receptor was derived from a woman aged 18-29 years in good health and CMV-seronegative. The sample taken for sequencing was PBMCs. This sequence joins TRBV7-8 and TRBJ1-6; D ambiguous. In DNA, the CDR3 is TGTGCCAGCAGCTTAGCCTTGCGGGAATCACCCCTCCACTTT. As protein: CASSLALRESPLHF. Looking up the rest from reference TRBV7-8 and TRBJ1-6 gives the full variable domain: GAGVSQSPRYKVAKRGQDVALRCDPISGHVSLFWYQQALGQGPEFLTYFQNEAQLDKSGLPSDRFFAERPEGSVSTLKIQRTQQEDSAVYLCASSLALRESPLHFGNGTRLTVT.